This T cell receptor beta chain was found in a study of shared clonotypes between healthy human individuals. Clones were sequenced by immunoSEQ multiplex PCR, and TCRdb holds only the in-frame ones, with some missing. The profile covers about 560,000 clones, with around 78% appearing a single time and around 13% taken by the ten largest. Germline lookup yields CDR1 SGHDT and CDR2 YYEEEE. The V end was cut by 5 bases, the J end by 2 bases, with 14 bases between. There are 15 residues in the CDR3. The chain is built from TRBV5-6 and TRBJ2-1; weak D call: TRBD2 (5 bases). Sequencing was done on a sample of PBMCs. This receptor was identified in a woman aged 40 to 50 in good health. Some clones in this sample may be carry-over from other donors' samples. The CDR3: CASRQGLAAYNEQFF. CDR3 DNA sequence: TGTGCCAGCAGACAAGGGCTAGCAGCCTACAATGAGCAGTTCTTC.